What follows are 22 T cell receptor beta chains derived from one specimen sequenced in a study of glioma-infiltrating T cells. Amplification of TCR alpha and beta CDR3 regions from RNA used iRepertoire nested multiplex PCR. In TCRdb, the multiplex PCR reads were re-called with MiXCR into one record per CDR3 protein. The sample shows a few hundred thousand distinct CDR3 sequences, about two fifths of them seen only once. Sequencing was carried out using glioma tissue, nonneoplastic brain tissue, or PBMCs (not recorded which). The receptors were gathered from a human donor with low-grade glioma or glioblastoma, undergoing nonglioma brain surgery, or in good health (not recorded which).

This clonotype was detected ten times or more. V usage is TRBV27 and J usage is TRBJ2-7, with 10 bases that match TRBD1. The V segment lost 5 bases and the J segment 3 bases; nucleotides outside the gene matches: 10. The CDR3 is 16 residues long. Per the germline V gene, CDR1 is MNHEY and CDR2 is SMNVEV (reference sequence). The CDR3 loop reads CASSPGGQGSFYEQYF. The CDR3 nucleotides read TGTGCCAGCAGTCCTGGGGGACAGGGGTCGTTCTACGAGCAGTACTTC.

A note on this clonotype: It may be a read error: a sequence one base away is much more abundant. V gene TRBV28 combines with J gene TRBJ1-1; no clear D. This CDR3 is 15 amino acids long. Germline values: CDR1 MDHEN, CDR2 SYDVKM. The CDR3 here is CASSPPTTLGTEASF. CDR3 sequence (DNA): TGTGCCAGCAGCCCCCCGACGACCCTGGGCACTGAAGCTTCCTTT.

This clonotype was found many times. The genes are TRBV27 and TRBJ2-5, with D possibly called TRBD1 or TRBD2 (5 bases each). Deletions cut 7 bases from V and 4 bases from J, with 13 bases between. The CDR3 is 13 amino acids. Per germline, CDR1 MNHEY and CDR2 SMNVEV (reference sequence). The CDR3 here is CASMRGQGETQYF. The DNA for the CDR3 is TGTGCCAGCATGAGAGGGCAGGGAGAGACCCAGTACTTC.

The chain couples TRBV3-1 to TRBJ2-3; 9 positions agree with TRBD1. Trimming at V came to 4 bases and at J to 4 bases, leaving 9 bases not matched to a gene. The CDR3 covers 16 residues. In germline, CDR1 is LGHDT, CDR2 YNNKEL (reference sequence). The CDR3 coding sequence is TGTGCCAGCAGCCGTGAACAGGGGGCTGGTGCAGATACGCAGTATTTT. This sequence encodes CASSREQGAGADTQYF.

This clonotype was recorded only once. One base away lies a much larger clone, so this may be a sequencing read error. The chain uses TRBV6-6 and TRBJ2-7; D might be TRBD2 (6 bases). Germline V gives CDR1 MNHNY, CDR2 SVGAGI (reference sequence). The length of the CDR3 is 14 residues. This CDR3 reads CASSYSSGSYEQCF. CDR3 nucleotide sequence: TGTGCCAGCAGTTACTCTAGCGGCTCCTACGAGCAGTGCTTC.

This chain connects TRBV20-1 to TRBJ1-2; TRBD1 matches at 7 bases. CDR1 is DFQATT, CDR2 SNEGSKA, per germline (reference sequence). J lost 4 bases, V lost 3 bases, and 2 bases had no gene match. The CDR3 length is 12 residues. CDR3 protein: CSASGDSYGYTF. The CDR3 DNA is TGCAGTGCTAGCGGGGACAGCTATGGCTACACCTTC.

This clonotype turned up a few times. The chain has TRBV28 and TRBJ2-1; TRBD2 matches at 10 bases. Germline V gene sequence: CDR1 MDHEN, CDR2 SYDVKM. With V trimmed by 2 bases and J by 8 bases, 6 bases remained unmatched. This CDR3 has 15 amino acids. This CDR3 reads CASSLGLAGGYEQFF. CDR3 sequence (DNA): TGTGCCAGCAGTTTAGGGTTAGCGGGAGGTTATGAGCAGTTCTTC.

The chain has TRBV28 and TRBJ1-2, with TRBD1 matching 8 bases. The ends lost 5 bases at V and 8 bases at J; junction bases unmatched: 7. The CDR3 is made up of 13 amino acids. The germline V gene encodes CDR1 MDHEN and CDR2 SYDVKM. DNA of the CDR3: TGTGCCAGCAGTCCTATTGACAGGGGCGGCTACACCTTC. It translates to CASSPIDRGGYTF.

The chain's CDR3 is CASSPGLHNEQFF. As DNA, the CDR3 is TGTGCCAGCTCACCAGGGCTTCACAATGAGCAGTTCTTC. The chain is built from TRBV18 and TRBJ2-1; D gene unclear. The CDR3 consists of 13 residues. Germline V gene data show CDR1 as KGHSH and CDR2 as LQKENI. V gave up 2 bases and J gave up 5 bases, with 7 bases separating them.

This clonotype was seen repeatedly, ten times or more. The rearrangement joins TRBV28 to TRBJ1-1; D gene unclear. CDR3 size: 14 residues. The germline V and J ends were trimmed by 0 bases and 1 base, with 6 bases remaining between them. Germline loops: CDR1 MDHEN, CDR2 SYDVKM. The chain's CDR3 is CASSLWGRNTEAFF. CDR3 nucleotide sequence: TGTGCCAGCAGTTTATGGGGCAGGAACACTGAAGCTTTCTTT.

This clonotype was found many times. J is TRBJ1-1 and V is TRBV20-1; D is unclear. Germline assignment: CDR1 DFQATT and CDR2 SNEGSKA (reference sequence). The V and J ends lost 0 bases and 6 bases respectively, with 17 bases between them. The CDR3 sequence is 15 residues long. The CDR3 nucleotides are TGCAGTGCTAGAGATGGGAGGAAATTTGGCGCTGAAGCTTTCTTT. This translates into CSARDGRKFGAEAFF.

Many counts were recorded for this clonotype. The gene calls are TRBV27 and TRBJ2-5, with 12 bases matching TRBD2. Losses at the gene ends were 6 bases for V and 6 bases for J; bases not matched to a gene: 8. Looked up from germline, CDR1 is MNHEY and CDR2 is SMNVEV (reference sequence). This CDR3 spans 15 amino acids. The chain's CDR3 is CASSLAGGPLKTQYF. The DNA for the CDR3 is TGTGCCAGCAGCCTAGCGGGAGGGCCACTGAAGACCCAGTACTTC.

This clonotype was seen only a few times. V gene TRBV20-1 combines with J gene TRBJ1-1; unclear D gene. This CDR3 spans 11 amino acids. Germline CDR1 reads DFQATT; CDR2 reads SNEGSKA (reference sequence). Trimming shortened V by 3 bases and J by 8 bases, and 10 bases separated the two germline ends. CDR3 residues: CSASRSEEAFF. CDR3 coding DNA: TGCAGTGCTAGTCGATCTGAGGAAGCTTTCTTT.

V and J are TRBV4-2 and TRBJ2-3; D might be TRBD1 or TRBD2, each matching 6 bases. CDR3 size: 17 residues. V lost 1 base to trimming and J lost 2 bases, with 16 bases between them. Germline lookup yields CDR1 LGHNA and CDR2 YNFKEQ. The CDR3 sequence: CASSQGWQGGLTDTQYF. The DNA for the CDR3 is TGTGCCAGCAGCCAAGGGTGGCAAGGGGGACTCACAGATACGCAGTATTTT.

This clonotype was found a few times. The rearrangement links TRBV6-2 or TRBV6-3 to TRBJ1-3; D might be TRBD1 (6 bases). CDR1 and CDR2 from the germline V gene are MNHEY and SVGEGT. This CDR3 comprises 14 residues. With 4 bases removed from V and 0 bases from J, the gap between germline ends came to 7 bases. The CDR3 sequence: CASSWDNSGNTIYF. In DNA, the CDR3 is TGTGCCAGCAGTTGGGACAACTCTGGAAACACCATATATTTT.

This clonotype showed up just once. The chain uses TRBV6-1 and TRBJ2-1; D gene ambiguous. This CDR3 is built from 14 residues. Germline values: CDR1 MNHNS, CDR2 SASEGT. V was pared by 6 bases and J by 0 bases, with 9 bases between. CDR3 sequence reads: CASSHLGSYNEQFF. As DNA, the CDR3 is TGTGCCAGCAGCCACTTAGGCTCCTACAATGAGCAGTTCTTC.

This clonotype has at least ten counts. The chain recombines TRBV2 with TRBJ1-6, with 7 nucleotides matching TRBD1. After removal of 8 bases from V and 7 bases from J, the junction contained 8 bases not matched to a gene. The CDR3 is 14 residues long. CDR1 is SNHLY and CDR2 is FYNNEI in the germline V gene. The CDR3 protein is CASCRQGLNSPLHF. The CDR3 coding sequence is TGTGCCAGCTGTAGACAGGGTCTGAATTCACCCCTCCACTTT.

With respect to this clonotype: One base away lies a much larger clone, so this may be a sequencing read error. The chain recombines TRBV27 with TRBJ2-5; 13 nucleotides match TRBD2. After removal of 3 bases from V and 1 base from J, the junction contained 2 bases not matched to a gene. From germline, CDR1 is MNHEY and CDR2 SMNVEV (reference sequence). The CDR3 runs 16 residues. The CDR3 coding sequence is TGTGCCAGCAGTTTCGGGACTAGCGGGATCCAAGAGACCCAGTACTTC. Amino acids: CASSFGTSGIQETQYF.

This clonotype was seen a few times. The V gene is TRBV6-1, the J gene TRBJ2-5, with 10 bases aligning to TRBD1. CDR1 MNHNS and CDR2 SASEGT come from the germline V gene. V lost 6 bases, J lost 5 bases, and 9 bases stayed unmatched. There are 15 residues in the CDR3. CDR3: CASSRDRGTRETQYF. The CDR3 DNA sequence: TGTGCCAGCAGCCGGGACAGGGGAACACGGGAGACCCAGTACTTC.

This clonotype has a handful of counts. The chain joins TRBV6-1 to TRBJ2-1; the D is unclear. The V gene lost 8 bases and the J gene lost 3 bases, with 17 bases spanning the gap. The CDR3 is 15 residues long. Germline V gene lookup returns CDR1 MNHNS and CDR2 SASEGT. The CDR3 here is CASRPELALYNEQFF. The CDR3 nucleotides are TGTGCCAGCCGCCCTGAGTTAGCCCTCTACAATGAGCAGTTCTTC.

This clonotype was recorded at least ten times. V gene TRBV27 combines with J gene TRBJ2-7; D ambiguous. The V gene lost 4 bases and the J gene lost 6 bases, with 25 bases spanning the gap. The CDR3 is 17 residues long. Germline CDR1 reads MNHEY; CDR2 reads SMNVEV (reference sequence). The CDR3 reads CASSSPLKGGWLGEQYF. The CDR3 DNA reads as TGTGCCAGCAGTTCCCCGCTAAAAGGCGGTTGGCTCGGCGAGCAGTACTTC.

This chain connects TRBV7-9 to TRBJ1-3, with a weak D call TRBD1 (5 bases). V dropped 0 bases and J dropped 0 bases, with 9 bases sitting between them. The germline gives CDR1 SEHNR, CDR2 FQNEAQ (reference sequence). This CDR3 is built from 16 residues. The CDR3 DNA reads as TGTGCCAGCAGCTTAGCGCGGCAGGGCTCTGGAAACACCATATATTTT. Its protein product is CASSLARQGSGNTIYF.